This T cell receptor (beta chain) was identified during a study of beta chain features in type 1 diabetes. Across the study: Examined across all samples were just under 110,000,000 sorted cells. Study results and caveats: Shorter TCRB CDR3s, moderately but significantly so, were found in Type 1 diabetes patients in all four CD4+ subsets.

Sequenced material consisted of expressed TCRB transcripts (all of the isolated RNA was reverse transcribed). Mean read depth for naive, central memory and regulatory T cell samples was 3 million to 4.5 million reads. Sequenced by immunoSEQ multiplex PCR; TCRdb stores in-frame clones only, minus some. The sample has 150,000 to 190,000 clones, 10% seen once; the top ten hold 0.45% to 0.5%. As for this clone: Its matching antigen is unknown.

One heparinised blood draw averaging approximately 120 mL was given by each donor. Sorting of CD4+ naive, central memory, regulatory and stem cell-like memory cells was performed via CD45RO/CCR7/CD25/CD127/CD95/CD27. Looked up from germline, CDR1 is SNHLY and CDR2 is FYNNEI. The CDR3 spans 13 residues. Trimming took 3 bases from V and 3 from J, leaving 3 bases between them. This TCR derives from a man aged 25-45 years with type 1 diabetes. Sequencing input: central memory CD4+ T cells from blood. The V and J genes are TRBV2 and TRBJ2-6; D remains ambiguous. The CDR3 loop reads CASSDRGANVLTF. In DNA form, the CDR3 reads TGTGCCAGCAGTGATCGTGGGGCCAACGTCCTGACTTTC.